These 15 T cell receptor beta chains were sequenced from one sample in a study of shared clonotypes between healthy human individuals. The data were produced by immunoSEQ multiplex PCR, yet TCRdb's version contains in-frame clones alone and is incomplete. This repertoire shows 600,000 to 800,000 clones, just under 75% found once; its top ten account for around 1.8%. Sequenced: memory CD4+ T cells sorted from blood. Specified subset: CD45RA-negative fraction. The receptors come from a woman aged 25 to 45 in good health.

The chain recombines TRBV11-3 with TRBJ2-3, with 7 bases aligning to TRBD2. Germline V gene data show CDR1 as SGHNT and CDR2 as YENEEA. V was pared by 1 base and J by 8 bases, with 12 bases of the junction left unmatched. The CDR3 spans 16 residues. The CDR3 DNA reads TGTGCCAGCAGCTTAGCTGGTCGGGGAGGGCCGGGTACGCAGTATTTT. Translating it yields CASSLAGRGGPGTQYF.

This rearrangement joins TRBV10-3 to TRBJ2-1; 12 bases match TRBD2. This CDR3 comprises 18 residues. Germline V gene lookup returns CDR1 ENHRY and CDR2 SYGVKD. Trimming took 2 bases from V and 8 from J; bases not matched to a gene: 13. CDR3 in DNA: TGTGCCATCAGTGAGGCCTCCCCCCTAGCGGGAGGGTCGTATGAGCAGTTCTTC. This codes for CAISEASPLAGGSYEQFF.

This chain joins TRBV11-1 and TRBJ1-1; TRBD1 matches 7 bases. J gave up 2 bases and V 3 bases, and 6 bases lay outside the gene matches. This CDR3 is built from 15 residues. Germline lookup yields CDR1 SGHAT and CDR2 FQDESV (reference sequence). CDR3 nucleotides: TGTGCCAGCAGCTTTCCCAGGGGGATAAACACTGAAGCTTTCTTT. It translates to CASSFPRGINTEAFF.

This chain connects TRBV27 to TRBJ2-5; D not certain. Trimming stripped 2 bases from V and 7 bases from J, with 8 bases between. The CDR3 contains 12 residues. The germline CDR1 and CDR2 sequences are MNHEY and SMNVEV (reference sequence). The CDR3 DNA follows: TGTGCCAGCAGTTTACCGGACCGGACCCAGTACTTC. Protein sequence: CASSLPDRTQYF.

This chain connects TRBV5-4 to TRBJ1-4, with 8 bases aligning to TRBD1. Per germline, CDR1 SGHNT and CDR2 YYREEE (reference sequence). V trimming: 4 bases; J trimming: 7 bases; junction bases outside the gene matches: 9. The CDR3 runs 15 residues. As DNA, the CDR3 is TGTGCCAGCAGCACGATGACCGGACAGGGTGAAAAACTGTTTTTT. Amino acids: CASSTMTGQGEKLFF.

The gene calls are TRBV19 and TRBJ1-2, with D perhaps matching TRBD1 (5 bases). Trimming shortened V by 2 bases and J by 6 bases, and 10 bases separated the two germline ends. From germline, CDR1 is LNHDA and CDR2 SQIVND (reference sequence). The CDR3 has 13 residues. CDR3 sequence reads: CASSIQGWNGYTF. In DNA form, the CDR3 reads TGTGCCAGTAGTATACAGGGTTGGAATGGCTACACCTTC.

The DNA for the CDR3 is TGTGCCAGCAGTGAATCGAATAGCGGGAGGGCCTACAATGAGCAGTTCTTC. Amino acids: CASSESNSGRAYNEQFF. The chain is built from TRBV25-1 and TRBJ2-1, with 11 positions matching TRBD2. V was pared by 1 base and J by 2 bases, with 4 bases of the junction left unmatched. Germline V lookup: CDR1 MGHDK, CDR2 SYGVNS. The CDR3 contains 17 residues.

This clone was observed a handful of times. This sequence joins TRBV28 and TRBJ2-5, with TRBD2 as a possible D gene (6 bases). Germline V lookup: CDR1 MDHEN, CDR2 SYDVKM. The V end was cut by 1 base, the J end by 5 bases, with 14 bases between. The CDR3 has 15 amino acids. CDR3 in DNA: TGTGCCAGCAGTTTATCGGGGAGGCTAGAGGAGACCCAGTACTTC. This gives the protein CASSLSGRLEETQYF.

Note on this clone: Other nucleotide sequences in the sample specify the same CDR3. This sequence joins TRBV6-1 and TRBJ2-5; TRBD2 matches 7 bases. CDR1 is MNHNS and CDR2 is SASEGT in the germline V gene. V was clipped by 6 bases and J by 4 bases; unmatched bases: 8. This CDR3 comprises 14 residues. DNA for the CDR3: TGTGCCAGCAGCGGGGGAGGGCCGGGAGAGACCCAGTACTTC. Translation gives CASSGGGPGETQYF.

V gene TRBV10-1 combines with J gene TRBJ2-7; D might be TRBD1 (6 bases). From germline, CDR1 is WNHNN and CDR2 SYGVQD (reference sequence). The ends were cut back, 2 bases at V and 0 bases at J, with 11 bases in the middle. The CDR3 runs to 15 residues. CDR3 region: CASSETTGSSYEQYF. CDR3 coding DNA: TGCGCCAGCAGTGAGACCACAGGGAGCTCCTACGAGCAGTACTTC.

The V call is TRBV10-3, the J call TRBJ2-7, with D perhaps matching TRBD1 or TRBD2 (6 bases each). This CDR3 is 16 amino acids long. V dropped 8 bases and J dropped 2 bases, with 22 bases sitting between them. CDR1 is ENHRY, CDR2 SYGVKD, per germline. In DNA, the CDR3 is TGTGCCATCGGGCCCCAGGGGTCTAGCGCGACCTACGAGCAGTACTTC. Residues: CAIGPQGSSATYEQYF.

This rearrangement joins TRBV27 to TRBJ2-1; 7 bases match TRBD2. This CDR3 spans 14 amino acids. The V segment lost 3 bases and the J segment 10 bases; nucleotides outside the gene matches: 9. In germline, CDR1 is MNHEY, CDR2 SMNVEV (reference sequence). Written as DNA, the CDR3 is TGTGCCAGCAGTTTTCTAGCGGAGACGAGGGAGCAGTTCTTC. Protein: CASSFLAETREQFF.

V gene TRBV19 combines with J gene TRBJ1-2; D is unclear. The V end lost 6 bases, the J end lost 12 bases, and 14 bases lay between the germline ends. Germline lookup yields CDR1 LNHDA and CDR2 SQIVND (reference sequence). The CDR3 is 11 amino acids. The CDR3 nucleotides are TGTGCCAGTAGAGCCCGGGAGGTCGACACCTTC. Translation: CASRAREVDTF.

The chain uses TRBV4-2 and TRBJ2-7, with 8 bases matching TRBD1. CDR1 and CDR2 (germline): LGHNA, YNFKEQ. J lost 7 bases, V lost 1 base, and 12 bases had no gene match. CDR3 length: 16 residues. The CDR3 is CASSQVSLQGAGEQYF. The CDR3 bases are TGTGCCAGCAGCCAAGTGTCGCTCCAGGGGGCTGGGGAGCAGTACTTC.

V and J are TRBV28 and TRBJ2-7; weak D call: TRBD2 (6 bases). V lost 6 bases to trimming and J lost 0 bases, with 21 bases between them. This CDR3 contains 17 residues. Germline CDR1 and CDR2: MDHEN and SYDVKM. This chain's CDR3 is CASSASSASDPSYEQYF. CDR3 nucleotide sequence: TGTGCCAGCAGCGCCAGTTCCGCTAGCGATCCCTCCTACGAGCAGTACTTC.